This T cell receptor beta chain came from a study of beta chain features in type 1 diabetes. The authors reverse transcribed all of the isolated RNA, so sequencing captured expressed TCRB transcripts. The repertoire was sequenced with immunoSEQ multiplex PCR; TCRdb's copy has only in-frame clones and lacks some. The sample has around 690,000 clones, around 12% seen once. Points from the study as a whole: Among patients, naive, central memory and Treg TCRB repertoires appeared more similar than among healthy donors. A potential influence of HLA type upon TCRB rearrangement remained unresolved herein. Shorter TCRB CDR3s, moderately but significantly so, were found in Type 1 diabetes patients in all four CD4+ subsets.

In regard to this clone: The antigen is undetermined.

The V gene lost 6 bases and the J gene lost 2 bases, with 11 bases spanning the gap. Germline V gene lookup returns CDR1 SQVTM and CDR2 ANQGSEA. CDR3 length equals 13 residues. Every donor provided one heparinised blood draw, which averaged about 116 mL. The sequencing input was naive CD4+ T cells from blood. The sequence came from a man in his thirties or forties with type 1 diabetes. The chain has TRBV29-1 and TRBJ1-3; D call uncertain. The CDR3 DNA reads TGCAGCGTCCAAGGGATAACTGGAAACACCATATATTTT. Translated: CSVQGITGNTIYF.